This T cell receptor beta chain derives from a study of glioma-infiltrating T cells after dendritic cell vaccination (dated by TCRdb to the mid-2010s). Looking at the study overall: The cohort comprised roughly 15 glioblastoma patients from Phase I and II dendritic cell vaccination trials, 9 newly diagnosed and 6 with recurrent disease. Between 2003 and 2012, patients were given autologous tumor lysate-pulsed dendritic cell vaccination. To make the vaccine, monocyte-derived dendritic cells were cultured for approximately 7 days with IL-4 and GM-CSF and then pulsed overnight with autologous tumor lysate. Three intradermal dendritic cell vaccine injections were administered to patients at biweekly intervals in the arm below the axilla. Deep sequencing of TCR beta CDR3 regions was used to quantify tumor-infiltrating lymphocyte content and compare tumor and blood repertoires in dendritic cell-vaccinated glioblastoma patients. Survival after dendritic cell vaccination was correlated with TCR sequencing metrics, such as TIL content and the overlap between tumor and blood repertoires. The paper's findings and limits, for the study overall: After dendritic cell vaccination, a higher estimated pretreatment TIL content predicted longer time to progression and overall survival. The cohort was small and heterogeneous, with few patients having full blood and tumor sets and even fewer initial-recurrent tumor pairs. TCR clonality showed no direct relationship with survival, which suggests that a diverse polyclonal response may matter. The TCR overlap response model with three groups was called speculative and said to need prospective validation.

There are 14 amino acids in the CDR3, from cysteine to phenylalanine inclusive. Of the read, only the CDR3 DNA is kept; its 42 bases are in frame from base 1. The junction carries 8 bases between V and J, which are trimmed by 2 bases and 1 base respectively. CDR1 and CDR2 (MNHEY, SVGAGI) derive from the germline V gene. The immunoSEQ assay amplified TCRB CDR3 regions from around 2 micrograms of genomic DNA, or from all available DNA when less than that amount was available. The multiplex PCR employed 60 forward primers targeting TCR V beta segments and 13 reverse primers targeting J beta segments. To estimate reads per starting template, synthetic control templates were spiked into each sample at limiting dilution. Reads of 87 bp were generated by sequencing on the Illumina HiSeq System. Under the source paper's analysis protocol: To remove PCR and sequencing errors, closely related sequences were merged with a nearest neighbor algorithm. TCR overlap was defined as the percentage of unique tumor TCR beta sequences that were also present in the same patient's peripheral blood. This is the immuneACCESS table as TCRdb keeps it, with only in-frame sequences that have V and J called. A part of the clones is gone; compared with another copy, unresolved V genes explain less than half, and the rest is unexplained. V and J calls and clone size follow that table, whereas D and trimming were derived from the DNA. The sample table lists some 90,000 clones, roughly 77% of them with a count of one. The ten biggest clones cover roughly 2.1% of the sample.

Per the publication, the time point label means: after dendritic cell vaccination, including at tumor progression/relapse. Patients were selected on the basis of adequate residual fresh-frozen tumor tissue and more than two years of available survival data. Molecular status otherwise varied across the glioblastoma patients, but none of them carried an isocitrate dehydrogenase mutation. PBMC were collected before vaccination, two weeks after the third vaccination, and at tumor progression when it occurred. The Qiagen DNeasy Blood extraction Kit was used to extract genomic DNA. Regarding this clone: Its antigen remains unidentified. No base-level quality is on record; no much larger clone is a single base apart.

The chain joins TRBV6-5 to TRBJ1-1, with no D gene named confidently. Sequencing used blood, obtained after dendritic cell vaccination. The sequence came from a human donor with glioblastoma. The bases are TGTGCCAGCAGTTACCTGGGAGCGAACACTGAAGCTTTCTTT. The encoded protein is CASSYLGANTEAFF.